Listed here are 14 T cell receptor beta chains from one sample, sequenced in a study of CD8 T cells in ankylosing spondylitis. One entry per CDR3 protein, called by TCRdb with MiXCR from the 5' RACE reads. Of some 240,000 distinct CDR3 sequences in the sample, roughly 18% were seen once. Source material: blood, either unsorted or a sorted T cell fraction (not recorded which). These receptors originate from a male donor with ankylosing spondylitis or in good health (not recorded which).

CDR3 sequence reads: CASSFEDGNTGELFF. DNA of the CDR3: TGTGCCAGCAGTTTCGAAGACGGGAACACCGGGGAGCTGTTTTTT. The J gene is TRBJ2-2, the V gene TRBV27, with D hard to call. Trimming removed 3 bases at V and 1 base at J, with 9 bases between. The germline CDR1 and CDR2 sequences are MNHEY and SMNVEV (reference sequence). CDR3 length equals 15 residues.

The V and J genes are TRBV5-1 and TRBJ1-2; D not certain. Trimming shortened V by 0 bases and J by 4 bases, and 10 bases separated the two germline ends. This CDR3 is 14 amino acids long. Germline V gene lookup returns CDR1 SGHRS and CDR2 YFSETQ. CDR3 loop: CASSLEAATYGYTF. Here the CDR3 DNA reads TGCGCCAGCAGCTTGGAGGCAGCAACCTATGGCTACACCTTC.

Details on this clonotype: At one of its ends the junction is not consistent with the germline gene, which may arise from a read error. CDR3 sequence reads: CASRTGSCEQYF. CDR3 coding DNA: TGTGCCAGCAGGACGGGGTCCTGCGAGCAGTACTTC. The V call is TRBV28, the J call TRBJ2-7; weak D call: TRBD2 (5 bases). Germline values: CDR1 MDHEN, CDR2 SYDVKM. The CDR3 sequence is 12 residues long.

This clonotype appeared once. V and J are TRBV5-1 and TRBJ2-1; D is undetermined. CDR1 SGHRS and CDR2 YFSETQ come from the germline V gene. Between the trimmed V and J ends, which lost 0 bases and 0 bases, there was a span of 13 bases. The CDR3 has 17 amino acids. This chain's CDR3 is CASSLARRSDSYNEQFF. The CDR3 DNA reads TGCGCCAGCAGCTTGGCCCGGCGGAGCGACTCCTACAATGAGCAGTTCTTC. Looking up the rest from reference TRBV5-1 and TRBJ2-1 gives the full variable domain: KAGVTQTPRYLIKTRGQQVTLSCSPISGHRSVSWYQQTPGQGLQFLFEYFSETQRNKGNFPGRFSGRQFSNSRSEMNVSTLELGDSALYLCASSLARRSDSYNEQFFGPGTRLTVL.

This clonotype was counted only a few times. The chain links TRBV4-2 to TRBJ2-3; TRBD2 aligns across 8 bases. Germline CDR1 reads LGHNA; CDR2 reads YNFKEQ. CDR3 length: 15 amino acids. V was pared by 4 bases and J by 2 bases, with 5 bases of the junction left unmatched. The CDR3 spells CASSLQAGVTDTQYF. The CDR3 DNA reads as TGTGCCAGCAGCCTCCAAGCGGGGGTCACAGATACGCAGTATTTT.

The gene calls are TRBV7-2 and TRBJ1-6; D is undetermined. The CDR3 spans 16 residues. In germline, CDR1 is SGHTA, CDR2 FQGNSA. V lost 3 bases, J lost 0 bases, and 9 bases lay in between. The chain's CDR3 is CASSLKGLSYNSPLHF. In DNA form, the CDR3 reads TGTGCCAGCAGCTTGAAGGGCCTCTCCTATAATTCACCCCTCCACTTT. Combining the CDR3 with reference TRBV7-2 and TRBJ1-6 gives the whole variable domain GAGVSQSPSNKVTEKGKDVELRCDPISGHTALYWYRQSLGQGLEFLIYFQGNSAPDKSGLPSDRFSAERTGGSVSTLTIQRTQQEDSAVYLCASSLKGLSYNSPLHFGNGTRLTVT.

The genes are TRBV7-2 and TRBJ2-3; 7 bases map to TRBD2. From germline, CDR1 is SGHTA and CDR2 FQGNSA. This CDR3 is built from 14 residues. V gave up 0 bases and J gave up 6 bases; unmatched junction bases: 3. The CDR3 region is CASSLADGGDTQYF. In nucleotides, the CDR3 is TGTGCCAGCAGCTTAGCGGACGGGGGGGATACGCAGTATTTT.

This clonotype was detected a few times. The chain joins TRBV11-1 to TRBJ2-3; 9 nucleotides agree with TRBD2. This CDR3 region has 18 residues. With V trimmed by 2 bases and J by 5 bases, 14 bases remained unmatched. CDR1 and CDR2 from the germline V gene are SGHAT and FQDESV (reference sequence). This chain's CDR3 is CASSLSPSLAGEGDTQYF. Here the CDR3 DNA reads TGTGCCAGCAGCTTATCCCCATCCTTAGCGGGAGAGGGAGATACGCAGTATTTT.

This chain joins TRBV29-1 and TRBJ2-7; 7 bases align to TRBD2. V lost 0 bases and J lost 6; bases outside the gene matches: 8. Germline loops: CDR1 SQVTM, CDR2 ANQGSEA. The CDR3 runs 14 residues. The CDR3 protein is CSVEDTGGGLEQYF. In DNA form, the CDR3 reads TGCAGCGTTGAAGATACTGGCGGGGGTCTCGAGCAGTACTTC.

A few counts support this clonotype. The rearrangement joins TRBV7-2 to TRBJ2-7; 11 positions agree with TRBD2. CDR1 is SGHTA and CDR2 is FQGNSA in the germline V gene. V shed 2 bases, J shed 3 bases, and the junction held 3 bases outside the gene matches. CDR3 size: 15 residues. The CDR3 loop is CASSLPGTSGYEQYF. The DNA for the CDR3 is TGTGCCAGCAGCTTACCCGGGACTAGCGGCTACGAGCAGTACTTC.

This clonotype appeared a few times. The chain employs TRBV7-9 and TRBJ2-7; 7 nucleotides match TRBD1. The length of the CDR3 is 14 residues. V was clipped by 4 bases and J by 3 bases; unmatched bases: 6. The V gene's germline CDR1 is SEHNR and CDR2 FQNEAQ (reference sequence). CDR3 sequence reads: CASSSQGIIYEQYF. DNA for the CDR3: TGTGCCAGCAGCTCACAGGGGATTATCTACGAGCAGTACTTC. Full variable domain (outside the CDR3, taken from reference TRBV7-9 and TRBJ2-7): DTGVSQNPRHKITKRGQNVTFRCDPISEHNRLYWYRQTLGQGPEFLTYFQNEAQLEKSRLLSDRFSAERPKGSFSTLEIQRTEQGDSAMYLCASSSQGIIYEQYFGPGTRLTVT.

This clonotype was seen a few times. This chain connects TRBV5-6 to TRBJ2-7; possible D gene TRBD1, 5 bases. Trimming pared 3 bases from V and 6 bases from J, leaving 13 bases between. Germline V gene sequence: CDR1 SGHDT, CDR2 YYEEEE. This CDR3 is 13 amino acids long. The CDR3 coding sequence is TGTGCCAGCAGCTCGACGATCGACAGCGAGCAGTACTTC. It specifies CASSSTIDSEQYF.

This clonotype has just a few counts. This sequence joins TRBV29-1 and TRBJ2-3, with 9 bases fitting TRBD2. Losses at the gene ends were 5 bases for V and 3 bases for J; bases not matched to a gene: 6. The germline gives CDR1 SQVTM, CDR2 ANQGSEA. The CDR3 runs 14 residues. The DNA for the CDR3 is TGCAGCGTTCCTAGCGGGATAGGGACAGATACGCAGTATTTT. Translated: CSVPSGIGTDTQYF.

This clonotype was counted ten times or more. This chain links TRBV5-1 with TRBJ2-1; D might be TRBD2 (6 bases). Between the trimmed V and J ends, which lost 3 bases and 14 bases, there was a span of 24 bases. The CDR3 contains 15 residues. CDR1 and CDR2 (germline): SGHRS, YFSETQ. Written as DNA, the CDR3 is TGCGCCAGCAGCTCCATTGGACTACACCAGGGTCTTGAGTTCTTC. Protein product: CASSSIGLHQGLEFF.